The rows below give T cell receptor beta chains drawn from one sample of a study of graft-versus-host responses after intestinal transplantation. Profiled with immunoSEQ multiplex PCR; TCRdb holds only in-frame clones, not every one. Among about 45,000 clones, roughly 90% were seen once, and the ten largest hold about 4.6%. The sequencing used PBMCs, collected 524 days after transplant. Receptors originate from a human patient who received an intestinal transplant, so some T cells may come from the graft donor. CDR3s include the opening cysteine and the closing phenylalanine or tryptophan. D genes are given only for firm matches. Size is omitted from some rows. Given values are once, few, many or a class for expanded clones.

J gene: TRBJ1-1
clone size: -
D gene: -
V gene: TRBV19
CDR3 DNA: TGTGCCAGTAGCCCGACCGGGGGGGGCTGGACGACTGAAGCTTTCTTT
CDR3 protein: CASSPTGGGWTTEAFF

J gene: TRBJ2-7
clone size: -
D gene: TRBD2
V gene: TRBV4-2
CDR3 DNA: TGTGCCAGCAGCTTGGCACTAGCGGGAGGAGTGACGCAGTACTTC
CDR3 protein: CASSLALAGGVTQYF

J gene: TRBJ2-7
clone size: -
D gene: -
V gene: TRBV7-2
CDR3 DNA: TGTGCCAGCAGCTTAGCCGGGACAAAAATCCACGAGCAGTACTTC
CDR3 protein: CASSLAGTKIHEQYF

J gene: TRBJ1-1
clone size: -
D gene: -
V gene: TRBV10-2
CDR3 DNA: TGCGCCAGCACCCGAACCGGGACCCCTGAAGCTTTCTTT
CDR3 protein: CASTRTGTPEAFF

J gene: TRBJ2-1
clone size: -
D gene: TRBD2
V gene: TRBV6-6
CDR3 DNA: TGTGCCAGCCTCAAACTAGCGGGGCCCTACAATGAGCAGTTCTTC
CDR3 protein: CASLKLAGPYNEQFF

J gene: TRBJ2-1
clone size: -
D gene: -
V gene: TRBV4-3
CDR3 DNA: TGCGCCAGCAGCCAAGGGGCAGGGTATAGGAATGAGCAGTTCTTC
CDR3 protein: CASSQGAGYRNEQFF

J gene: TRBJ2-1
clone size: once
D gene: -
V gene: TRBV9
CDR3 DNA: TGTGCCAGCAGCGTAAACCCCAATGAGCAGTTCTTC
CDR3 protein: CASSVNPNEQFF

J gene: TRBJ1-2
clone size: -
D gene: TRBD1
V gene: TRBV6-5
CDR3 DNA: TGTGCCAGCAGTTACTCCCAGGCAGGGGGATGGTATGGCTACACCTTC
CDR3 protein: CASSYSQAGGWYGYTF

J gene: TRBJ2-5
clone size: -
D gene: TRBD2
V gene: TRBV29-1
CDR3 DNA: TGCAGCGTAGGACTAGCGGGAGAGACCCAGTACTTC
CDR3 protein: CSVGLAGETQYF

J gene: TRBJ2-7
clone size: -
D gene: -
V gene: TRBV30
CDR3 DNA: TGTGCCTGGAGTGTGACAGTATACGAGCAGTACTTC
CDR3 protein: CAWSVTVYEQYF

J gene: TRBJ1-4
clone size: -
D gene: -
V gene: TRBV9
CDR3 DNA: TGTGCCAGCAGCTATGACGGGTCGAATGAAAAACTGTTTTTT
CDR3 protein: CASSYDGSNEKLFF

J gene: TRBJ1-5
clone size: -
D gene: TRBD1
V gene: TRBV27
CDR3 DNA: TGTGCCAGCAGTTTCCGACAGGGGAACCAGCCCCAGCATTTT
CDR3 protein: CASSFRQGNQPQHF

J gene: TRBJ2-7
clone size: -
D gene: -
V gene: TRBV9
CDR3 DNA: TGTGCCAGCAGCGTAGCAGCGGGCGGCTACGAGCAGTACTTC
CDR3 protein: CASSVAAGGYEQYF